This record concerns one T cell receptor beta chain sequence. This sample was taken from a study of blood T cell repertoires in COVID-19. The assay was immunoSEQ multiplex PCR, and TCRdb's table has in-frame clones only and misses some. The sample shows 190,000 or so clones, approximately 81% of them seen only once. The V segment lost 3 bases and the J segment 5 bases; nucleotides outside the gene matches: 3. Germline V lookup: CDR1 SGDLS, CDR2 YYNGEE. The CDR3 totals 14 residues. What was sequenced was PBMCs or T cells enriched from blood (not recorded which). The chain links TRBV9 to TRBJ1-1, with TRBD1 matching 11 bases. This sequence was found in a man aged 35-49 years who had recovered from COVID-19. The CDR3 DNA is TGTGCCAGCAGCGGGACAGGGGGCTGGACTGAAGCTTTCTTT. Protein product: CASSGTGGWTEAFF.